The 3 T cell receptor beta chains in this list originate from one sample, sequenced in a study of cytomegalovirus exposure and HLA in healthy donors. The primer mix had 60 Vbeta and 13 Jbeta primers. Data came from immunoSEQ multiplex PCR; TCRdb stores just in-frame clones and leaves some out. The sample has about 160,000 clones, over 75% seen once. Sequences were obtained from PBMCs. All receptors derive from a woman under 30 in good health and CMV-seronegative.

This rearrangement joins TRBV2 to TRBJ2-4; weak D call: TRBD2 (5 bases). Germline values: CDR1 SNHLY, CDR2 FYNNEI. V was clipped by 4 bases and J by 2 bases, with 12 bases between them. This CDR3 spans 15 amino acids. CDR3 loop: CASSAAGGSKNIQYF. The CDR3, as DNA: TGTGCCAGCAGTGCGGCAGGAGGATCCAAAAACATTCAGTACTTC.

In nucleotides, the CDR3 is TGTGCCAGCAAGACGGGGATAATAACGACTGAAGCTTTCTTT. As protein: CASKTGIITTEAFF. The chain employs TRBV6-1 and TRBJ1-1; D uncertain. V was pared by 7 bases and J by 5 bases, with 17 bases between. This CDR3 is 14 amino acids long. The germline CDR1 and CDR2 sequences are MNHNS and SASEGT.

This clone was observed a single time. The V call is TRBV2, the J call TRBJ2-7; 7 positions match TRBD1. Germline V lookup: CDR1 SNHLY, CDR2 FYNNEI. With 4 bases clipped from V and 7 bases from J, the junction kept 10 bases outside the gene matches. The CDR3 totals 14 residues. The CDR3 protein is CASSGSGGWGEQYF. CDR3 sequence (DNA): TGTGCCAGCAGTGGTTCAGGGGGTTGGGGGGAGCAGTACTTC.